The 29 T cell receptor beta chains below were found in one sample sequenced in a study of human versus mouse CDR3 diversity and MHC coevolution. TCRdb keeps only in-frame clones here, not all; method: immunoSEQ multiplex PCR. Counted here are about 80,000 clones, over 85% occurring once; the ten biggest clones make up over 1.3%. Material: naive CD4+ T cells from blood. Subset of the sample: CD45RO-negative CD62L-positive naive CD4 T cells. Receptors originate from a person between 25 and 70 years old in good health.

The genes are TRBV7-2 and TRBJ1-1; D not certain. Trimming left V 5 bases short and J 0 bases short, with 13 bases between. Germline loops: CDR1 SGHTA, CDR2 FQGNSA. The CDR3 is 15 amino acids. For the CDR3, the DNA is TGTGCCAGCAGCCTAAACCCTTCCATGAACACTGAAGCTTTCTTT. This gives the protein CASSLNPSMNTEAFF. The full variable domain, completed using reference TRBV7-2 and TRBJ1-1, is GAGVSQSPSNKVTEKGKDVELRCDPISGHTALYWYRQSLGQGLEFLIYFQGNSAPDKSGLPSDRFSAERTGGSVSTLTIQRTQQEDSAVYLCASSLNPSMNTEAFFGQGTRLTVV.

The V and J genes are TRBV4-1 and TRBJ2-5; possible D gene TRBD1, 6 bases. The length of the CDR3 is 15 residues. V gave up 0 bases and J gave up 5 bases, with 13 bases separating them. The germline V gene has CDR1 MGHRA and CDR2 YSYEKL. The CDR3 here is CASSQEGGRGETQYF. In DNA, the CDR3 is TGCGCCAGCAGCCAAGAGGGCGGCAGGGGTGAGACCCAGTACTTC.

Here the CDR3 DNA reads TGTGCCAGCAGGGAGACAGGGGGCATTACCTCCTACGAGCAGTACTTC. Its translation: CASRETGGITSYEQYF. J is TRBJ2-7 and V is TRBV2; 10 nucleotides line up with TRBD1. CDR3 length equals 16 residues. J lost 0 bases, V lost 6 bases, and 8 bases had no gene match. Germline loops: CDR1 SNHLY, CDR2 FYNNEI.

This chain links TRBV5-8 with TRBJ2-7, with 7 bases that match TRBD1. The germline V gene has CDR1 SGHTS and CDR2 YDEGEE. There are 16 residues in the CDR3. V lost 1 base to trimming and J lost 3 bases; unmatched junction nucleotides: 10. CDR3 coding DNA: TGTGCCAGCAGCTTGTATTTTACAGGGGTTCACTACGAGCAGTACTTC. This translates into CASSLYFTGVHYEQYF.

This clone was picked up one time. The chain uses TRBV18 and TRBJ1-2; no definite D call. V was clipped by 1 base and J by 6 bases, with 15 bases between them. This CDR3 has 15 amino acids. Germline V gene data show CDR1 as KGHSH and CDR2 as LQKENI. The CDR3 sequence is CASSPRSAEADGYTF. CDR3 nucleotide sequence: TGTGCCAGCTCACCACGTAGTGCCGAGGCGGATGGCTACACCTTC. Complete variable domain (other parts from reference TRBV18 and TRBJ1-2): NAGVMQNPRHLVRRRGQEARLRCSPMKGHSHVYWYRQLPEEGLKFMVYLQKENIIDESGMPKERFSAEFPKEGPSILRIQQVVRGDSAAYFCASSPRSAEADGYTFGSGTRLTVV.

CDR3 sequence reads: CASSGGILSYEQYF. CDR3 coding DNA: TGTGCCAGCAGTGGTGGTATACTTTCCTACGAGCAGTACTTC. The chain uses TRBV6-1 and TRBJ2-7; no firm D call. Germline-derived CDR1 and CDR2 are MNHNS and SASEGT. The CDR3 contains 14 residues. The V and J ends lost 4 bases and 1 base respectively, with 11 bases between them.

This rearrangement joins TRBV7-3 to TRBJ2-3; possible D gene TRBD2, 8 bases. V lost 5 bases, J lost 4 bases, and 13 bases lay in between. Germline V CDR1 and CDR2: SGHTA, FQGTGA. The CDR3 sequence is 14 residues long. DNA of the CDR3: TGTGCCAGCAGCCGCGGGGGGACAGCAGATACGCAGTATTTT. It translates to CASSRGGTADTQYF.

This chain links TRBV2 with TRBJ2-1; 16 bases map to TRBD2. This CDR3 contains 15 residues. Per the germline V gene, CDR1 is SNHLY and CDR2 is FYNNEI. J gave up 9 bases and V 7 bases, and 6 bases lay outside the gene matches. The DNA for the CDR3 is TGTGCCAGCACCAAGGGGACTAGCGGGGGGGGTGAGCAGTTCTTC. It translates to CASTKGTSGGGEQFF.

CDR3 in DNA: TGTGCCAGCAGCCGGCCAGGGGGGAACATTGGCATGAACACTGAAGCTTTCTTT. Amino acids: CASSRPGGNIGMNTEAFF. The rearrangement uses TRBV5-4 and TRBJ1-1, with TRBD1 identical over 7 bases. CDR1 is SGHNT and CDR2 is YYREEE in the germline V gene (reference sequence). With V trimmed by 4 bases and J by 0 bases, 15 bases remained unmatched. The CDR3 runs 18 residues.

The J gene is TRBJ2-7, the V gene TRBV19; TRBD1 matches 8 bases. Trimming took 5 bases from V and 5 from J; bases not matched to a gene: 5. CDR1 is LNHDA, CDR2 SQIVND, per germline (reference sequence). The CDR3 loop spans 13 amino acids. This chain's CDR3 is CASSLTGEDEQYF. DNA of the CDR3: TGTGCCAGTAGTTTGACAGGGGAAGACGAGCAGTACTTC.

DNA for the CDR3: TGTGCCAGCAGCCCACTAGCGGGTAGCCCAGTCGATACGCAGTATTTT. Encoded protein: CASSPLAGSPVDTQYF. This chain links TRBV7-9 with TRBJ2-3, with 9 bases lining up with TRBD2. CDR1 is SEHNR and CDR2 is FQNEAQ in the germline V gene (reference sequence). This CDR3 region has 16 residues. Germline trimming cut 5 bases from V and 6 bases from J; bases unmatched to any gene: 12.

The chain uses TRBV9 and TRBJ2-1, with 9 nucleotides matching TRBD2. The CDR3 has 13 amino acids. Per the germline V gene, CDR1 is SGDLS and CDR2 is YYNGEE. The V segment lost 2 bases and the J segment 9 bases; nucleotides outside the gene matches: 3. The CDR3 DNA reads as TGTGCCAGCAGCGTCCCTAGCGGGATTGAGCAGTTCTTC. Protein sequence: CASSVPSGIEQFF.

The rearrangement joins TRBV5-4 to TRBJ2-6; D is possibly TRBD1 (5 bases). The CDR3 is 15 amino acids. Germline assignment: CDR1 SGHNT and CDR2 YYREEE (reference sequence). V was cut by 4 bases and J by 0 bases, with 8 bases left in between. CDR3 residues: CASSPTASGANVLTF. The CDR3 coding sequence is TGTGCCAGCAGCCCGACAGCCTCTGGGGCCAACGTCCTGACTTTC.

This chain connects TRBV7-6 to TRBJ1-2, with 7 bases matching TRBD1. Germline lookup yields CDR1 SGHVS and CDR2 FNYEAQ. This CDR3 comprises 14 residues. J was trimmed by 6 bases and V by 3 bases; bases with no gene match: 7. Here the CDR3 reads CASSLITGDDGYTF. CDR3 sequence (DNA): TGTGCCAGCAGCTTGATTACAGGGGACGATGGCTACACCTTC.

The DNA for the CDR3 is TGTGCCAGCAGCTTAAGGCCGGGGAATCAGCCCCAGCATTTT. This translates into CASSLRPGNQPQHF. The V and J genes are TRBV11-3 and TRBJ1-5; D remains ambiguous. Looked up from germline, CDR1 is SGHNT and CDR2 is YENEEA. The CDR3 loop spans 14 amino acids. V gave up 2 bases and J gave up 4 bases, with 9 bases separating them. The full variable domain, its missing parts supplied by reference TRBV11-3 and TRBJ1-5, is EAGVVQSPRYKIIEKKQPVAFWCNPISGHNTLYWYLQNLGQGPELLIRYENEEAVDDSQLPKDRFSAERLKGVDSTLKIQPAELGDSAVYLCASSLRPGNQPQHFGDGTRLSIL.

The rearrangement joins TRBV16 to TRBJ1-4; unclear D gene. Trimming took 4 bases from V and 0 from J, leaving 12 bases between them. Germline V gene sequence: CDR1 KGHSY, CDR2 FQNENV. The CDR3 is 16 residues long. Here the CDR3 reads CASSRPSDPTNEKLFF. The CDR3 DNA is TGTGCCAGCAGCCGCCCCAGCGACCCAACTAATGAAAAACTGTTTTTT.

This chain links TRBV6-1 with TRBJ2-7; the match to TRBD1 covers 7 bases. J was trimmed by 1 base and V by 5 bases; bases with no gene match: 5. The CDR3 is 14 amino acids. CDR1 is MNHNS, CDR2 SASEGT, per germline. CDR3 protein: CASSRDSDSYEQYF. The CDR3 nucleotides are TGTGCCAGCAGTCGGGACAGCGATTCCTACGAGCAGTACTTC.

The CDR3, as DNA: TGTGCCAGCAGTCCCCTAGCGGGGGCCTACGAGCAGTACTTC. It is translated as CASSPLAGAYEQYF. This chain links TRBV5-6 with TRBJ2-7; TRBD2 agrees at 10 bases. The CDR3 has 14 residues. The germline V gene encodes CDR1 SGHDT and CDR2 YYEEEE. V was pared by 5 bases and J by 2 bases, with 4 bases of the junction left unmatched. The full variable domain, completed using reference TRBV5-6 and TRBJ2-7, is DAGVTQSPTHLIKTRGQQVTLRCSPKSGHDTVSWYQQALGQGPQFIFQYYEEEERQRGNFPDRFSGHQFPNYSSELNVNALLLGDSALYLCASSPLAGAYEQYFGPGTRLTVT.

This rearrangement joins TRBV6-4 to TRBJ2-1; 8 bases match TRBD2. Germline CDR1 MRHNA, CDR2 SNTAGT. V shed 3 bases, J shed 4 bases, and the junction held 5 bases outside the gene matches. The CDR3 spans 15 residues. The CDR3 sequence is CASSEERGLYNEQFF. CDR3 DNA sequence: TGTGCCAGCAGTGAGGAGCGGGGGCTTTACAATGAGCAGTTCTTC.

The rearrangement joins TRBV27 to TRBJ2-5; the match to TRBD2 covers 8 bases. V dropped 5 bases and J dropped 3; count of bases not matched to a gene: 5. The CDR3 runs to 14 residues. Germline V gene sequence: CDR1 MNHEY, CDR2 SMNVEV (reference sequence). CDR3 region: CASSPRGGKETQYF. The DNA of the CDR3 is TGTGCCAGCAGTCCACGGGGGGGGAAAGAGACCCAGTACTTC.

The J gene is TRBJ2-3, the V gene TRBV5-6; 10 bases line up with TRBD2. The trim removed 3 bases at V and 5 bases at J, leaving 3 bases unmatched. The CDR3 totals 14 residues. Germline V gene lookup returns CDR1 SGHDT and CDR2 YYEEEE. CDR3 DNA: TGTGCCAGCAGCTCTTGGACTAGCGGAGATACGCAGTATTTT. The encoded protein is CASSSWTSGDTQYF. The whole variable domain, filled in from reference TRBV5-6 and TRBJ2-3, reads DAGVTQSPTHLIKTRGQQVTLRCSPKSGHDTVSWYQQALGQGPQFIFQYYEEEERQRGNFPDRFSGHQFPNYSSELNVNALLLGDSALYLCASSSWTSGDTQYFGPGTRLTVL.

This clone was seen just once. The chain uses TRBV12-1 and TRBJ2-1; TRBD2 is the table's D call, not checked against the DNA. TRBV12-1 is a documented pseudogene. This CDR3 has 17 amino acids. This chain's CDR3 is CASSFEPKLAGGNEQFF. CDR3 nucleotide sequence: TGTGCCAGCAGCTTTGAGCCCAAACTAGCGGGAGGGAATGAGCAGTTCTTC.

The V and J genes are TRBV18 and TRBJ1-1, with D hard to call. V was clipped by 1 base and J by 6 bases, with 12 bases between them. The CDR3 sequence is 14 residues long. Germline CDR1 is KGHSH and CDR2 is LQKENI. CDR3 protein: CASSPQDLAAEAFF. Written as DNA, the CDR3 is TGTGCCAGCTCACCACAGGACCTAGCGGCTGAAGCTTTCTTT.

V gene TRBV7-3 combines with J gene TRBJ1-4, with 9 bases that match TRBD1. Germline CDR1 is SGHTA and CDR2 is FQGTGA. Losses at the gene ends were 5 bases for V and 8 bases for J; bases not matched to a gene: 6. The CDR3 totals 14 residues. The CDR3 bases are TGTGCCAGCAGCACAGGGGGCGCTGGGGAAAAACTGTTTTTT. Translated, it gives CASSTGGAGEKLFF.

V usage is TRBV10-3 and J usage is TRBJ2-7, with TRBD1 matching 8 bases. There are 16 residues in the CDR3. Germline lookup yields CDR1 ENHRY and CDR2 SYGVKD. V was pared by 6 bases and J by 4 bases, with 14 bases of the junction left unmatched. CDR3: CAIRESSGTGKYEQYF. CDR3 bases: TGTGCCATCAGGGAGAGTTCCGGGACAGGAAAATACGAGCAGTACTTC.

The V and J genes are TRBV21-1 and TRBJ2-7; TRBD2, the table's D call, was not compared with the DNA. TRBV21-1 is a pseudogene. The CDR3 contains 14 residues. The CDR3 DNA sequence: TGTGCCAGCAGCAAAATGGGAGGACGGGGCGAGCAGTACTTC. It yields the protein CASSKMGGRGEQYF.

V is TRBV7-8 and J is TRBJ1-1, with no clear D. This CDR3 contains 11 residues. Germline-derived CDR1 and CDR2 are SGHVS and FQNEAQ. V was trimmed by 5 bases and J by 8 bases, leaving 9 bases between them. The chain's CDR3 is CASSPGREAFF. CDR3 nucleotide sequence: TGTGCCAGCAGCCCGGGAAGGGAAGCTTTCTTT.

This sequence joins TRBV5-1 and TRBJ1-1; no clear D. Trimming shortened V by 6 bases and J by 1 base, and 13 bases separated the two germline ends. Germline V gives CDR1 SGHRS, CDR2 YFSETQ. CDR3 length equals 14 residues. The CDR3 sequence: CASNGRAENTEAFF. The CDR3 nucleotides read TGCGCCAGCAACGGGAGGGCAGAGAACACTGAAGCTTTCTTT.

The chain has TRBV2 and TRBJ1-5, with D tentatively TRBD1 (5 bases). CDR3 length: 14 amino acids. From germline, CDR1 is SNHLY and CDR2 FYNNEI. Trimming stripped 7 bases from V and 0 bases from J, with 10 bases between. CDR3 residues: CASTGGDSNQPQHF. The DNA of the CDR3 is TGTGCCAGCACGGGGGGTGATAGCAATCAGCCCCAGCATTTT.